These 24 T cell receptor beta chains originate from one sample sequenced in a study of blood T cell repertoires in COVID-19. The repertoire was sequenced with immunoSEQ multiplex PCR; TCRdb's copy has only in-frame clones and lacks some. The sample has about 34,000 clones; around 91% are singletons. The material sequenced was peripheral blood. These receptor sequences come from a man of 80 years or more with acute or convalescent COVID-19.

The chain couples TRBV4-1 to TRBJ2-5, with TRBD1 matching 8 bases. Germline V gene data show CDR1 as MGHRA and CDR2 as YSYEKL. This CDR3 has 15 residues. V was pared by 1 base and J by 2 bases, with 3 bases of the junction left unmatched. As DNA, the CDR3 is TGCGCCAGCAGCCAAGCCGGGACAGGACAAGAGACCCAGTACTTC. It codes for CASSQAGTGQETQYF.

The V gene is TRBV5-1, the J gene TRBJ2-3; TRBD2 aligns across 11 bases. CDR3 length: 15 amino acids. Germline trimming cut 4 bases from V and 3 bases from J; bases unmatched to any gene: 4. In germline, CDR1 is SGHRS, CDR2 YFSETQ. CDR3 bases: TGCGCCAGCAGCCCGGTAGCGGGGGGGACAGATACGCAGTATTTT. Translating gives CASSPVAGGTDTQYF.

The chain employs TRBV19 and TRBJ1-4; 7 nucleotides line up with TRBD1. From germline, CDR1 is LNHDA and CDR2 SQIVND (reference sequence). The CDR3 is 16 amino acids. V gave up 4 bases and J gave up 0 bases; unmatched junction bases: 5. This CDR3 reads CASSTQGRTTNEKLFF. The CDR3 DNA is TGTGCCAGTAGTACACAGGGGAGGACAACTAATGAAAAACTGTTTTTT.

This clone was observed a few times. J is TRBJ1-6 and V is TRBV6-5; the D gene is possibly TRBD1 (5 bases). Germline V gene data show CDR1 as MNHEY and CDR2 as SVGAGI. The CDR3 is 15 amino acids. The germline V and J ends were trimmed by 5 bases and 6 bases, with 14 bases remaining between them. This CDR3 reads CASSLTSGPNSPLHF. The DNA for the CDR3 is TGTGCCAGCAGTCTCACATCAGGGCCTAATTCACCCCTCCACTTT.

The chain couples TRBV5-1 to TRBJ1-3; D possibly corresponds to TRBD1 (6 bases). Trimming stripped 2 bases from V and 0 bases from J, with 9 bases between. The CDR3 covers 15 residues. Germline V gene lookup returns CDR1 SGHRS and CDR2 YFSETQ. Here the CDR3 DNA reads TGCGCCAGCAGCTTCGGACAGAGCTCTGGAAACACCATATATTTT. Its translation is CASSFGQSSGNTIYF.

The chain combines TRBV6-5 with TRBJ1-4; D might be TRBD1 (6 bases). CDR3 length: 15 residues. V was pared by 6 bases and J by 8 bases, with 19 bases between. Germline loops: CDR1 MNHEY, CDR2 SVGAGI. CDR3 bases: TGTGCCAGCAGCGGGGGGGCCAGGTCTGGAGAAAAACTGTTTTTT. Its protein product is CASSGGARSGEKLFF.

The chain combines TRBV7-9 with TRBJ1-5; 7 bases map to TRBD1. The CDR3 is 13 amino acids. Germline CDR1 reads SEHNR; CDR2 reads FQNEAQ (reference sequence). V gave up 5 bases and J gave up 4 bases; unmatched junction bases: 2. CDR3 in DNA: TGTGCCAGCAGCCAGGGGGGTAATCAGCCCCAGCATTTT. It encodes CASSQGGNQPQHF.

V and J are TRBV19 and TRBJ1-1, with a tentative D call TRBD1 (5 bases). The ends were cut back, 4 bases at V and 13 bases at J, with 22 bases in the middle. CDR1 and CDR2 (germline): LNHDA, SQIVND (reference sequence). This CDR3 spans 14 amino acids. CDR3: CASSKTGLLGQGFF. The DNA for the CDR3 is TGTGCCAGTAGTAAAACGGGACTACTCGGGCAGGGTTTCTTT.

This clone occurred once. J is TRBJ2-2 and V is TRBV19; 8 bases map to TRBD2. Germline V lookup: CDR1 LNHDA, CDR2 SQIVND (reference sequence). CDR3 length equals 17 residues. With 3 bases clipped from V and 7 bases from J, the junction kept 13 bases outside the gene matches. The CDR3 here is CASSIARLSGASGELFF. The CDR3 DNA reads TGTGCCAGTAGTATCGCTCGGCTTAGCGGGGCGAGCGGGGAGCTGTTTTTT. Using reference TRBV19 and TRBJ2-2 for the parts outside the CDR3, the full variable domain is DGGITQSPKYLFRKEGQNVTLSCEQNLNHDAMYWYRQDPGQGLRLIYYSQIVNDFQKGDIAEGYSVSREKKESFPLTVTSAQKNPTAFYLCASSIARLSGASGELFFGEGSRLTVL.

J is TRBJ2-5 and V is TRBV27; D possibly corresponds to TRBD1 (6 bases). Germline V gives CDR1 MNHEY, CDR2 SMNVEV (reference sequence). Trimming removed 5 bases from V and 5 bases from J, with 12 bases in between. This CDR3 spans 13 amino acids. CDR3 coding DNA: TGTGCCAGCAGTCACAGGGCCCTGGAGACCCAGTACTTC. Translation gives CASSHRALETQYF.

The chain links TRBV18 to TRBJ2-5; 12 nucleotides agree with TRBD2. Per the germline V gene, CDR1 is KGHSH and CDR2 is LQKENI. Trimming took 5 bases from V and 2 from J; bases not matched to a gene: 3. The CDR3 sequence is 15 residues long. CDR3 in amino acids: CASSRLAGVQETQYF. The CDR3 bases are TGTGCCAGCTCAAGACTAGCGGGGGTACAAGAGACCCAGTACTTC.

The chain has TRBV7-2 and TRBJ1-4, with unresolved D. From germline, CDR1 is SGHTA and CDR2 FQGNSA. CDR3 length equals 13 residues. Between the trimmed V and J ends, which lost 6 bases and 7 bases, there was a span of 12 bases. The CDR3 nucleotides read TGTGCCAGCAGTATGTTGCGGAGTGAAAAACTGTTTTTT. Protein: CASSMLRSEKLFF.

The CDR3 region has the DNA TGTGCCAGCAGTTACACGCGGGCTGAAGCTTTCTTT. This encodes CASSYTRAEAFF. V usage is TRBV6-2 or TRBV6-3 and J usage is TRBJ1-1; D unresolved. V dropped 2 bases and J dropped 6 bases, with 7 bases sitting between them. Germline CDR1 reads MNHEY; CDR2 reads SVGEGT. The CDR3 is made up of 12 amino acids.

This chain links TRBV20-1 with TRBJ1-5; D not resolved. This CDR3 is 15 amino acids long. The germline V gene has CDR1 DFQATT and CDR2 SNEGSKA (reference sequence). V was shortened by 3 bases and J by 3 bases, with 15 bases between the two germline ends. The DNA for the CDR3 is TGCAGTGCTAGTGAAAAACAGATAACCAATCAGCCCCAGCATTTT. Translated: CSASEKQITNQPQHF.

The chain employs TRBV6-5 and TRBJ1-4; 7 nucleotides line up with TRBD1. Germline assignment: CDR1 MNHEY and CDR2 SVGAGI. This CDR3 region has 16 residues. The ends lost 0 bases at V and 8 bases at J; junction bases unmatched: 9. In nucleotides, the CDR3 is TGTGCCAGCAGTTACTCACCACAGGGGATCGAAGAAAAACTGTTTTTT. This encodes CASSYSPQGIEEKLFF.

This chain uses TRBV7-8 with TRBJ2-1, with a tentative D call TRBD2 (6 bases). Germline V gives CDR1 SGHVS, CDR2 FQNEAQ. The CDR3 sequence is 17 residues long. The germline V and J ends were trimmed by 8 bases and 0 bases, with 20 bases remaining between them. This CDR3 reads CASHREGGASSYNEQFF. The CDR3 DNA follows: TGTGCCAGCCACCGGGAAGGCGGGGCTTCCTCCTACAATGAGCAGTTCTTC.

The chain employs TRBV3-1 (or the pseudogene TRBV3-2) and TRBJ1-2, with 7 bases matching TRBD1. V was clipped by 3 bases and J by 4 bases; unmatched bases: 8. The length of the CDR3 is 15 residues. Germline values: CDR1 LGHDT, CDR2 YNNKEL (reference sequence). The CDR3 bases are TGTGCCAGCAGCCACGAGAGGCAGGGGGTCTATGGCTACACCTTC. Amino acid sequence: CASSHERQGVYGYTF.

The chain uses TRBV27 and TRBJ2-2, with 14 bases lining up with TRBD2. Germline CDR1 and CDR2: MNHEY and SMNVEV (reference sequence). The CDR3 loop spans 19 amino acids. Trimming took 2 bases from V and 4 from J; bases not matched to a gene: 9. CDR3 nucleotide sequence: TGTGCCAGCAGTTTAACTCCGGGACTAGCGGGGGAAGGCACCGGGGAGCTGTTTTTT. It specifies CASSLTPGLAGEGTGELFF.

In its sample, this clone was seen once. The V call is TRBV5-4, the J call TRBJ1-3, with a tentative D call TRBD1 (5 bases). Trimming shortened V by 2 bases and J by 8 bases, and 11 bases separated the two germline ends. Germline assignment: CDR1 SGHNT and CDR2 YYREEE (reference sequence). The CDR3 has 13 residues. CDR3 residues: CASSLKGADTIYF. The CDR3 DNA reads TGTGCCAGCAGCTTAAAAGGGGCAGACACCATATATTTT.

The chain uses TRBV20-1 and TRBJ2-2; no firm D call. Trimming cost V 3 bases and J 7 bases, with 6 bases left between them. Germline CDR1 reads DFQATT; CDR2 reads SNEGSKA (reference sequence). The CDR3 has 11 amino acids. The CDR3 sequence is CSASGSGELFF. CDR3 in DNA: TGCAGTGCTAGTGGCAGCGGGGAGCTGTTTTTT.

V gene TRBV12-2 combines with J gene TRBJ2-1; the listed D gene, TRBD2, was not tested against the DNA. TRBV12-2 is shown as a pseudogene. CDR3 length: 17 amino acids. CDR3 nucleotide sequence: TGTGCAACCACCAGGCCCAGCGGGGGGGTCTCCTACAATGAGCAGTTCTTC. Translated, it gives CATTRPSGGVSYNEQFF.

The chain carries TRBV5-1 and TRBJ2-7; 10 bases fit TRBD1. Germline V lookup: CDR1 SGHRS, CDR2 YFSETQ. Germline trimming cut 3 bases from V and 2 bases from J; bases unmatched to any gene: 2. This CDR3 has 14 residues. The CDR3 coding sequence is TGCGCCAGCAGCTCCGGGACAGGGGCCTACGAGCAGTACTTC. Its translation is CASSSGTGAYEQYF.

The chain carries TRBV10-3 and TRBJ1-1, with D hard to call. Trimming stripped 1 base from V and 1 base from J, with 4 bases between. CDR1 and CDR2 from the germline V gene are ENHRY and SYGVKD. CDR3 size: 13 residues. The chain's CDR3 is CAISEFGNTEAFF. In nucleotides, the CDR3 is TGTGCCATCAGTGAGTTCGGGAACACTGAAGCTTTCTTT.

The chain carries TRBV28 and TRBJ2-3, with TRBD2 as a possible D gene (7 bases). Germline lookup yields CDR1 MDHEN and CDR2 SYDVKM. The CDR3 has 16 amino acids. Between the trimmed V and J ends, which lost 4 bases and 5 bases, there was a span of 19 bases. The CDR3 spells CASSSPPRGGGDTQYF. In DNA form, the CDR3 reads TGTGCCAGCAGTTCCCCTCCGAGGGGGGGCGGAGATACGCAGTATTTT.